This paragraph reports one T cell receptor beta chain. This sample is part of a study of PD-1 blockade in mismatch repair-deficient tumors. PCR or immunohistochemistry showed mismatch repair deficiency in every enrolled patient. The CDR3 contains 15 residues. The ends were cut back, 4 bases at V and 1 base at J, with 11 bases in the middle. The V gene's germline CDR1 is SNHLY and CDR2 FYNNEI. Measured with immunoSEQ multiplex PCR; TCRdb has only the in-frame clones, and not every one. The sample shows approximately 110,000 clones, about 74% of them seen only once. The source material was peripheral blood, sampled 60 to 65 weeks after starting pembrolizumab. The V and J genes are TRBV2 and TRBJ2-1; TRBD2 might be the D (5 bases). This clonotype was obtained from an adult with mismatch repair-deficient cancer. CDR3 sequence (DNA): TGTGCCAGCAGTGTTGAGGGTCTTTCCTACAATGAGCAGTTCTTC. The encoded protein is CASSVEGLSYNEQFF. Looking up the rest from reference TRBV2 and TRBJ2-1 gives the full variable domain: EPEVTQTPSHQVTQMGQEVILRCVPISNHLYFYWYRQILGQKVEFLVSFYNNEISEKSEIFDDQFSVERPDGSNFTLKIRSTKLEDSAMYFCASSVEGLSYNEQFFGPGTRLTVL.